Below, 13 T cell receptor beta chains from the same sample are listed, as sequenced in a study of lymphopenia after photon versus proton radiotherapy. The table came from immunoSEQ multiplex PCR; TCRdb's copy has only in-frame clones and leaves some out. The data show roughly 15,000 clones, about nine tenths seen once. The source was peripheral blood, collected from a patient treated with proton-based radiotherapy. The origin of the receptors is a man between 65 and 85 years old with pancreatic cancer.

The chain joins TRBV7-2 to TRBJ1-2; TRBD1 aligns across 9 bases. CDR3 length equals 16 residues. Germline CDR1 is SGHTA and CDR2 is FQGNSA. With V trimmed by 5 bases and J by 6 bases, 13 bases remained unmatched. The CDR3 region is CASSRNPGTGFDGYTF. CDR3 bases: TGTGCCAGCAGCCGAAACCCCGGGACAGGGTTTGATGGCTACACCTTC.

This clone was picked up a small number of times. The chain joins TRBV6-5 to TRBJ1-2; TRBD1 might be the D (5 bases). CDR1 and CDR2 from the germline V gene are MNHEY and SVGAGI. The CDR3 contains 15 residues. Trimming removed 2 bases at V and 8 bases at J, with 18 bases between. The CDR3 nucleotides are TGTGCCAGCAGTTACCAGGGTATTACGTTCGGAGGCTACACCTTC. Translated: CASSYQGITFGGYTF.

In DNA form, the CDR3 reads TGTGCCTGGAGTGGGCGGAACTATGGCTACACCTTC. It is translated as CAWSGRNYGYTF. The chain uses TRBV30 and TRBJ1-2; no reliable D call. The length of the CDR3 is 12 residues. The germline CDR1 and CDR2 sequences are GTSNPN and SVGIG (reference sequence). Trimming pared 1 base from V and 2 bases from J, leaving 5 bases between.

V is TRBV27 and J is TRBJ1-2; no clear D. The length of the CDR3 is 14 residues. V was shortened by 4 bases and J by 9 bases, with 18 bases between the two germline ends. The germline gives CDR1 MNHEY, CDR2 SMNVEV (reference sequence). CDR3 DNA: TGTGCCAGCAGTTCACCAGCCCACCAATCCCGCTACACCTTC. Protein: CASSSPAHQSRYTF.

This chain links TRBV11-3 with TRBJ2-5; D may be TRBD1 or TRBD2 (5 bases each). V shed 3 bases and J shed 1 base, with 12 bases lying between them. The germline V gene encodes CDR1 SGHNT and CDR2 YENEEA. The CDR3 is 15 amino acids. Written as DNA, the CDR3 is TGTGCCAGCAGCTTGGGGGTCAAGGCCCAAGAGACCCAGTACTTC. Residues: CASSLGVKAQETQYF.

The chain carries TRBV12-5 and TRBJ2-5; 9 bases map to TRBD2. This CDR3 is 14 amino acids long. The J segment lost 10 bases and the V segment lost 3 bases, leaving 9 bases of the junction unmatched. CDR1 is LGHNT and CDR2 is FRNRAP in the germline V gene. The DNA for the CDR3 is TGTGCTAGTGGTTTCCGCGGGGGGGACGAATACCAGTACTTC. Amino acids: CASGFRGGDEYQYF.

The chain has TRBV11-3 and TRBJ1-4; no clear D gene. Trimming removed 1 base from V and 8 bases from J, with 11 bases in between. Germline CDR1 is SGHNT and CDR2 is YENEEA. The CDR3 length is 14 residues. The CDR3 loop reads CASSLAAGREKLFF. As DNA, the CDR3 is TGTGCCAGCAGCTTAGCAGCCGGGAGGGAAAAACTGTTTTTT.

The rearrangement joins TRBV7-3 to TRBJ1-2, with TRBD1 as a possible D gene (5 bases). Trimming removed 1 base from V and 6 bases from J, with 15 bases in between. CDR1 SGHTA and CDR2 FQGTGA come from the germline V gene. The CDR3 runs 15 residues. The CDR3 DNA reads as TGTGCCAGCAGCTTAAACGACGCTCGAGGGGATGGCTACACCTTC. It codes for CASSLNDARGDGYTF.

The rearrangement uses TRBV5-4 and TRBJ1-3; D is unclear. Germline CDR1 SGHNT, CDR2 YYREEE (reference sequence). The CDR3 contains 12 residues. Trimming took off 1 base at V and 3 bases at J, with 2 bases between the two ends. CDR3 coding DNA: TGTGCCAGCAGCTTGTATGGAAACACCATATATTTT. This encodes CASSLYGNTIYF.

This clone occurred once. CDR3 bases: TGTGCCAGCAGTGAAGGAGGGTACGGTCAGCCCCAGCATTTT. Translated: CASSEGGYGQPQHF. This sequence joins TRBV2 and TRBJ1-5; no clear D gene. Between the trimmed V and J ends, which lost 1 base and 6 bases, there was a span of 10 bases. CDR3 size: 14 residues. Germline V CDR1 and CDR2: SNHLY, FYNNEI.

The rearrangement joins TRBV5-4 to TRBJ2-5, with D perhaps matching TRBD1 or TRBD2 (5 bases each). Germline V lookup: CDR1 SGHNT, CDR2 YYREEE (reference sequence). Trimming cost V 4 bases and J 2 bases, with 18 bases left between them. CDR3 length equals 16 residues. CDR3 residues: CASSPKAGTPQETQYF. The CDR3 DNA reads as TGTGCCAGCAGCCCCAAGGCCGGGACGCCTCAAGAGACCCAGTACTTC.

This clone was counted between two and nine times. This chain connects TRBV6-4 to TRBJ1-1, with D possibly being TRBD1 (6 bases). There are 14 residues in the CDR3. Germline assignment: CDR1 MRHNA and CDR2 SNTAGT. Trimming stripped 6 bases from V and 0 bases from J, with 11 bases between. The CDR3 nucleotides read TGTGCCAGCAGACAGGGTTTGTTGAACACTGAAGCTTTCTTT. It codes for CASRQGLLNTEAFF.

The chain combines TRBV12-5 with TRBJ1-5; D gene uncertain. The CDR3 extends over 13 amino acids. Germline V gene data show CDR1 as LGHNT and CDR2 as FRNRAP. Trimming removed 1 base at V and 3 bases at J, with 4 bases between. CDR3 in DNA: TGTGCTAGTGGTTTGGATCTCAATCAGCCCCAGCATTTT. It codes for CASGLDLNQPQHF.